Sequencing of this TCR beta chain was carried out in a study of beta chain features in type 1 diabetes. At the level of the study: All samples combined gave about 100 million sorted cells for examination. General study points: In type 1 diabetes patients, VDJ junctions had fewer insertions; deletions at these junctions were more frequent. Naive, central memory and Treg TCRB repertoires appeared more alike in patients than in healthy donors.

About this clone itself: What it binds is unknown.

Trimming left V 1 base short and J 7 bases short, with 7 bases between. CDR3 size: 12 residues. Germline loops: CDR1 KGHSH, CDR2 LQKENI. Isolated RNA was reverse transcribed in full, so expressed TCRB transcripts were sequenced. Some 3.6 million reads were obtained on average from naive, central memory and regulatory T cell samples. Profiling relied on immunoSEQ multiplex PCR, and the TCRdb table lists in-frame clones only, not all of them. This table has 620,000 or so clones, about 14% appearing once. The chain is built from TRBV18 and TRBJ1-1; unclear D gene. The sequenced material came from naive CD4+ T cells from blood. The clonotype was recovered from a man aged 18 to 30 in good health. DNA for the CDR3: TGTGCCAGCTCACCACAGGAAGATGAAGCTTTCTTT. Its protein is CASSPQEDEAFF.